Below, one T cell receptor (beta chain) is given with its context. The read comes to an end 3 residues before the CDR3 does, leaving the germline J gene to fill in the end. This entry is derived from a study of T cells in women clearing cervical HPV infection. TCRdb's table, derived via immunoSEQ multiplex PCR, lists solely in-frame clones and lacks some. In total, the table holds some 40,000 clones. Trimming stripped 3 bases from V and 3 bases from J, with 18 bases between. CDR3 length equals 16 residues. Germline CDR1 is SGHVS and CDR2 is FQNEAQ. Sequencing was performed on blood buffy coat. V usage is TRBV7-8 and J usage is TRBJ2-7; TRBD2 might be the D (6 bases). The sequence was obtained from a woman between 18 and 69 years old with a cervical HPV16 infection that either progressed to CIN3+ or cleared (not recorded which). The CDR3 region is CASSLEASGFVYEQYF. The covered CDR3 bases are TGTGCCAGCAGCTTGGAGGCGAGCGGGTTCGTCTACGAG.